This TCR beta chain was captured by sequencing in a study of OX40 agonist ivuxolimab in advanced cancers. Measured with immunoSEQ multiplex PCR; TCRdb has only the in-frame clones, and not every one. The sample has fewer than 40,000 clones, roughly 87% seen once. Looked up from germline, CDR1 is SGDLS and CDR2 is YYNGEE. The V and J ends lost 2 bases and 6 bases respectively, with 11 bases between them. The CDR3 is 14 amino acids. As concerns this clone: What it recognizes is unknown.

Study-wide points: Normalized expansion of T-cell clones was also low for some nonresponders.

The starting material was CD4+ or CD8+ T cells sorted from blood, obtained in a trial of the OX40 agonist ivuxolimab. V usage is TRBV9 and J usage is TRBJ1-4, with D tentatively TRBD1 (5 bases). The source is an adult with an advanced solid tumor such as melanoma, head and neck, liver or kidney cancer. The CDR3 DNA is TGTGCCAGCAGCGTGTGGGGCGGAGATGAAAAACTGTTTTTT. Translation gives CASSVWGGDEKLFF.